Here is one T cell receptor (beta chain) with its context. The target antigen is unknown. The entry originates in a study of OX40 agonist ivuxolimab in advanced cancers. Turning to the study itself: Allowance was made for prior anti-PD-1, anti-PD-L1 or anti-CTLA-4 therapy, and about 44% had some. The study, taken as a whole, reports: CD8+ T cells (on average) carried more expanded clones than CD4+ T cells.

Clones were read by immunoSEQ multiplex PCR, and TCRdb kept only the in-frame ones, dropping some. Of about 95,000 clones listed, roughly 88% are singletons. The V and J ends lost 1 base and 10 bases respectively, with 11 bases between them. This CDR3 contains 13 residues. Germline CDR1 and CDR2: LNHDA and SQIVND (reference sequence). The chain uses TRBV19 and TRBJ2-1, with D perhaps TRBD2 (6 bases). The material was CD4+ or CD8+ T cells sorted from blood, obtained in a trial of the OX40 agonist ivuxolimab. The clonotype comes from an adult with an advanced solid tumor such as melanoma, head and neck, liver or kidney cancer. The CDR3 region has the DNA TGTGCCAGTAGTATAGTCCTAGCGTCAGAGCAGTTCTTC. This gives the protein CASSIVLASEQFF.